This T cell receptor (beta chain) originates from a study of lymphopenia after photon versus proton radiotherapy. Sequenced by immunoSEQ multiplex PCR; TCRdb stores in-frame clones only, minus some. In the table there are about 26,000 clones, 85% to 90% of which are singletons. This clone was observed a handful of times. Other DNA sequences in the sample encode the same CDR3. Trimming removed 0 bases from V and 1 base from J, with 4 bases in between. CDR1 SGHRS and CDR2 YFSETQ come from the germline V gene. CDR3 length: 14 residues. This specimen was peripheral blood, taken from a patient treated with photon-based radiotherapy. The rearrangement links TRBV5-1 to TRBJ2-2; D remains unclear. The clonotype comes from a man younger than 40 with gastric cancer. The CDR3 spells CASSLGQNTGELFF. In DNA form, the CDR3 reads TGCGCCAGCAGCTTGGGTCAGAACACCGGGGAGCTGTTTTTT. Based on the CDR3 plus reference TRBV5-1 and TRBJ2-2, the full variable domain is KAGVTQTPRYLIKTRGQQVTLSCSPISGHRSVSWYQQTPGQGLQFLFEYFSETQRNKGNFPGRFSGRQFSNSRSEMNVSTLELGDSALYLCASSLGQNTGELFFGEGSRLTVL.